The 29 T cell receptor beta chains in this list originate from one sample, sequenced in a study of blood T cell repertoires in COVID-19. The method was immunoSEQ multiplex PCR; TCRdb's version includes in-frame clones alone and lacks a portion of them. The table records 95,000 to 100,000 clones, over 80% of them present only once. Sequencing was carried out using peripheral blood. Receptors originate from a man between 50 and 59 years old with active COVID-19.

The gene calls are TRBV6-5 and TRBJ1-5, with a possible D match to TRBD1 (5 bases). Trimming removed 5 bases at V and 4 bases at J, with 9 bases between. Germline values: CDR1 MNHEY, CDR2 SVGAGI. The CDR3 runs to 13 residues. The CDR3 loop reads CASSRQLNQPQHF. The CDR3 coding sequence is TGTGCCAGCAGTCGACAGCTTAATCAGCCCCAGCATTTT.

This rearrangement joins TRBV7-2 to TRBJ2-2; 8 bases line up with TRBD2. This CDR3 is 17 amino acids long. V shed 5 bases, J shed 3 bases, and the junction held 11 bases outside the gene matches. Looked up from germline, CDR1 is SGHTA and CDR2 is FQGNSA. CDR3 in amino acids: CASSPRGLAQYTGELFF. The DNA for the CDR3 is TGTGCCAGCAGCCCAAGAGGACTAGCCCAATACACCGGGGAGCTGTTTTTT.

This clone has a single count. The rearrangement links TRBV3-1 (or the pseudogene TRBV3-2) to TRBJ2-2; D is perhaps TRBD2 (6 bases). The CDR3 runs to 16 residues. Trimming shortened V by 0 bases and J by 2 bases, and 10 bases separated the two germline ends. Germline CDR1 and CDR2: LGHDT and YNNKEL (reference sequence). In DNA, the CDR3 is TGTGCCAGCAGCCAAGACCGCGGGATAAACACCGGGGAGCTGTTTTTT. Translation: CASSQDRGINTGELFF.

As DNA, the CDR3 is TGTGCCAGTACCACGACAGGGGGCTGGGGAAACACTGAAGCTTTCTTT. The encoded protein is CASTTTGGWGNTEAFF. The chain has TRBV19 and TRBJ1-1, with 10 bases that match TRBD1. CDR1 is LNHDA, CDR2 SQIVND, per germline (reference sequence). Trimming removed 7 bases from V and 2 bases from J; junction bases left unmatched: 10. The CDR3 sequence is 16 residues long.

CDR3 amino acids: CASSKVSGQGSNTDTQYF. CDR3 coding DNA: TGTGCCAGCAGCAAAGTCTCGGGACAGGGGTCCAACACAGATACGCAGTATTTT. The chain uses TRBV21-1 and TRBJ2-3; TRBD1 is taken as the D call from the table, unchecked against the DNA. TRBV21-1 is an annotated pseudogene. The CDR3 has 18 amino acids.

This chain uses TRBV5-5 with TRBJ1-1; D possibly corresponds to TRBD1 (6 bases). Germline V gives CDR1 SGHKS, CDR2 YYEKEE (reference sequence). The V and J ends lost 2 bases and 5 bases respectively, with 16 bases between them. The length of the CDR3 is 15 residues. The CDR3 loop reads CASSLDGGARTEAFF. CDR3 sequence (DNA): TGTGCCAGCAGCTTAGACGGGGGGGCTCGGACTGAAGCTTTCTTT.

This rearrangement joins TRBV15 to TRBJ2-1, with 10 positions matching TRBD2. The germline V gene encodes CDR1 LNHNV and CDR2 YYDKDF (reference sequence). The junction had 7 bases not matched to a gene; V was cut back by 6 bases and J by 5 bases. CDR3 size: 15 residues. The CDR3 here is CATRYLAGANNEQFF. CDR3 DNA sequence: TGTGCCACCAGGTATCTAGCGGGAGCGAACAATGAGCAGTTCTTC.

In its sample, this clone was seen once. This chain links TRBV30 with TRBJ1-1; D not resolved. Per the germline V gene, CDR1 is GTSNPN and CDR2 is SVGIG (reference sequence). V lost 5 bases and J lost 8, with 15 bases in between. CDR3 size: 12 residues. The chain's CDR3 is CAWGLRVPEAFF. The DNA of the CDR3 is TGTGCCTGGGGGTTGCGGGTCCCCGAAGCTTTCTTT.

The genes are TRBV5-1 and TRBJ2-1, with TRBD2 matching over 10 bases. The trim removed 0 bases at V and 10 bases at J, leaving 10 bases unmatched. This CDR3 comprises 16 residues. CDR1 is SGHRS and CDR2 is YFSETQ in the germline V gene. The CDR3 is CASSLGVAGGIGEQFF. CDR3 bases: TGCGCCAGCAGCTTGGGAGTAGCGGGAGGTATAGGCGAGCAGTTCTTC.

This clone was counted between two and nine times. V gene TRBV24-1 combines with J gene TRBJ1-1; 7 positions agree with TRBD1. The V gene's germline CDR1 is KGHDR and CDR2 SFDVKD. The V and J ends lost 5 bases and 5 bases, in that order; junction bases with no gene match: 7. CDR3 length: 14 residues. CDR3 residues: CATSVPRGITEAFF. The CDR3 DNA sequence: TGTGCCACCAGTGTCCCCAGGGGGATTACTGAAGCTTTCTTT.

The rearrangement uses TRBV6-5 and TRBJ1-4; D unresolved. CDR1 is MNHEY and CDR2 is SVGAGI in the germline V gene. The V end lost 0 bases, the J end lost 4 bases, and 6 bases lay between the germline ends. This CDR3 is 14 amino acids long. The CDR3 loop reads CASSYSYGNEKLFF. The CDR3 DNA follows: TGTGCCAGCAGTTACTCATACGGTAATGAAAAACTGTTTTTT.

The V call is TRBV5-1, the J call TRBJ2-1; 7 nucleotides align to TRBD2. This CDR3 contains 17 residues. Germline V lookup: CDR1 SGHRS, CDR2 YFSETQ. With V trimmed by 3 bases and J by 4 bases, 13 bases remained unmatched. CDR3 residues: CASSYSPASGSYNEQFF. In DNA, the CDR3 is TGCGCCAGCAGCTATTCCCCAGCTAGCGGAAGTTACAATGAGCAGTTCTTC.

The chain joins TRBV4-1 to TRBJ2-7; 7 bases are a match to TRBD2. The CDR3 loop spans 13 amino acids. Germline trimming cut 8 bases from V and 6 bases from J; bases unmatched to any gene: 10. Germline loops: CDR1 MGHRA, CDR2 YSYEKL. CDR3 region: CASREVSEGEQYF. CDR3 nucleotides: TGCGCCAGCCGGGAGGTTAGCGAGGGCGAGCAGTACTTC.

This chain uses TRBV9 with TRBJ2-1, with a tentative D call TRBD1 (6 bases). Germline-derived CDR1 and CDR2 are SGDLS and YYNGEE. V lost 2 bases, J lost 3 bases, and 12 bases lay in between. This CDR3 is built from 15 residues. The CDR3 here is CASSVTGTNYNEQFF. DNA for the CDR3: TGTGCCAGCAGCGTCACCGGGACAAACTACAATGAGCAGTTCTTC.

J is TRBJ2-1 and V is TRBV5-1; weak D call: TRBD2 (6 bases). V dropped 4 bases and J dropped 2 bases, with 7 bases sitting between them. CDR3 length: 13 residues. Germline V gene lookup returns CDR1 SGHRS and CDR2 YFSETQ. The CDR3 is CASSGGTYNEQFF. DNA of the CDR3: TGCGCCAGCAGCGGGGGGACCTACAATGAGCAGTTCTTC.

This clone showed up just once. This chain uses TRBV7-2 with TRBJ1-2; TRBD1 agrees at 7 bases. The CDR3 spans 14 residues. CDR1 and CDR2 (germline): SGHTA, FQGNSA. The trim removed 0 bases at V and 4 bases at J, leaving 2 bases unmatched. The CDR3 DNA follows: TGTGCCAGCAGCTTAGCAGGGACAGCCTATGGCTACACCTTC. This encodes CASSLAGTAYGYTF.

The chain recombines TRBV10-3 with TRBJ2-5, with D possibly TRBD1 on 5 matching bases. The CDR3 is 14 residues long. CDR1 and CDR2 (germline): ENHRY, SYGVKD. Trimming took 3 bases from V and 2 from J, leaving 10 bases between them. The CDR3 DNA sequence: TGTGCCATCAGTGAAGGGGCGAAACAAGAGACCCAGTACTTC. This encodes CAISEGAKQETQYF.

The chain recombines TRBV5-6 with TRBJ1-2, with D possibly matching TRBD1 (6 bases). V gave up 0 bases and J gave up 8 bases, with 14 bases separating them. Germline V gene data show CDR1 as SGHDT and CDR2 as YYEEEE. CDR3 length: 14 amino acids. The CDR3 here is CASSLAAGVGGYTF. In DNA, the CDR3 is TGTGCCAGCAGCTTGGCGGCAGGGGTTGGCGGCTACACCTTC. The full variable domain, in which reference TRBV5-6 and TRBJ1-2 provide the parts outside the CDR3, is DAGVTQSPTHLIKTRGQQVTLRCSPKSGHDTVSWYQQALGQGPQFIFQYYEEEERQRGNFPDRFSGHQFPNYSSELNVNALLLGDSALYLCASSLAAGVGGYTFGSGTRLTVV.

This chain uses TRBV27 with TRBJ1-5, with 10 nucleotides matching TRBD1. V was pared by 3 bases and J by 5 bases, with 1 base of the junction left unmatched. The CDR3 is 14 amino acids. Germline-derived CDR1 and CDR2 are MNHEY and SMNVEV (reference sequence). This CDR3 reads CASSFGTGDQPQHF. The CDR3 region has the DNA TGTGCCAGCAGTTTCGGGACAGGGGATCAGCCCCAGCATTTT.

The chain employs TRBV24-1 and TRBJ2-1; 11 bases align to TRBD2. In germline, CDR1 is KGHDR, CDR2 SFDVKD. Trimming cost V 5 bases and J 3 bases; bases outside gene matches: 2. The CDR3 consists of 15 residues. CDR3 amino acids: CATSGLAGIYNEQFF. DNA for the CDR3: TGTGCCACCAGTGGACTAGCGGGAATCTACAATGAGCAGTTCTTC.

This clone was counted a single time. The V call is TRBV5-1, the J call TRBJ2-1, with D unclear. Germline V gene lookup returns CDR1 SGHRS and CDR2 YFSETQ. This CDR3 comprises 15 residues. V lost 0 bases, J lost 2 bases, and 9 bases lay in between. As DNA, the CDR3 is TGCGCCAGCAGCTTGGCCGATACGGCCTACAATGAGCAGTTCTTC. It is translated as CASSLADTAYNEQFF.

The chain uses TRBV2 and TRBJ2-5; TRBD2 aligns across 11 bases. CDR3 length: 16 residues. The V gene end was trimmed by 5 bases and the J gene end by 2 bases; junction bases not matched to a gene: 7. Germline V gene lookup returns CDR1 SNHLY and CDR2 FYNNEI. The CDR3 sequence: CASSPTSGSGQETQYF. DNA for the CDR3: TGTGCCAGCAGTCCCACTAGCGGGAGTGGACAAGAGACCCAGTACTTC.

The chain uses TRBV15 and TRBJ1-4; no definite D call. With 0 bases removed from V and 5 bases from J, the gap between germline ends came to 7 bases. This CDR3 contains 14 residues. Germline loops: CDR1 LNHNV, CDR2 YYDKDF (reference sequence). Written as DNA, the CDR3 is TGTGCCACCAGCAGAGACCAGGCGAATGAAAAACTGTTTTTT. Protein sequence: CATSRDQANEKLFF.

This chain links TRBV13 with TRBJ2-7, with 8 positions matching TRBD1. In germline, CDR1 is PRHDT, CDR2 FYEKMQ (reference sequence). V was clipped by 5 bases and J by 0 bases; unmatched bases: 6. The CDR3 spans 15 residues. The DNA of the CDR3 is TGTGCCAGCAGCCCCCAGGGGGCCAGCTCCTACGAGCAGTACTTC. This gives the protein CASSPQGASSYEQYF.

The chain uses TRBV11-2 and TRBJ2-7; D is unclear. The ends were cut back, 5 bases at V and 4 bases at J, with 12 bases in the middle. Germline V CDR1 and CDR2: SGHAT, FQNNGV. The CDR3 length is 13 residues. This CDR3 is CASSPDKNYEQYF. DNA of the CDR3: TGTGCCAGCAGCCCCGACAAGAATTACGAGCAGTACTTC.

The chain joins TRBV18 to TRBJ1-6; no clear D gene. The V gene's germline CDR1 is KGHSH and CDR2 LQKENI. CDR3 length: 13 amino acids. Trimming took 3 bases from V and 6 from J, leaving 6 bases between them. This chain's CDR3 is CASSPAVNSPLHF. CDR3 DNA: TGTGCCAGCTCACCGGCTGTTAATTCACCCCTCCACTTT.

V usage is TRBV29-1 and J usage is TRBJ2-2, with TRBD1 identical over 7 bases. The CDR3 spans 13 residues. CDR1 and CDR2 (germline): SQVTM, ANQGSEA. J gave up 7 bases and V 6 bases, and 8 bases lay outside the gene matches. The CDR3 protein is CSVRGQGDGELFF. For the CDR3, the DNA is TGCAGCGTGAGGGGGCAGGGAGACGGGGAGCTGTTTTTT.

The chain is built from TRBV7-3 and TRBJ2-2, with a possible D match to TRBD2 (7 bases). CDR1 and CDR2 (germline): SGHTA, FQGTGA. The CDR3 sequence is 15 residues long. V was shortened by 5 bases and J by 3 bases, with 13 bases between the two germline ends. The CDR3 nucleotides read TGTGCCAGCAGCGTGGGAGGGGGATACACCGGGGAGCTGTTTTTT. Amino acids: CASSVGGGYTGELFF.

This clone came up a few times. The chain has TRBV16 and TRBJ1-5, with D possibly TRBD1 on 5 matching bases. Trimming pared 4 bases from V and 4 bases from J, leaving 14 bases between. CDR3 size: 15 residues. The germline V gene has CDR1 KGHSY and CDR2 FQNENV. CDR3 amino acids: CASSPRGGENQPQHF. For the CDR3, the DNA is TGTGCCAGCAGCCCGCGCGGGGGGGAGAATCAGCCCCAGCATTTT. The full variable domain, in which reference TRBV16 and TRBJ1-5 provide the parts outside the CDR3, is GEEVAQTPKHLVRGEGQKAKLYCAPIKGHSYVFWYQQVLKNEFKFLISFQNENVFDETGMPKERFSAKCLPNSPCSLEIQATKLEDSAVYFCASSPRGGENQPQHFGDGTRLSIL.